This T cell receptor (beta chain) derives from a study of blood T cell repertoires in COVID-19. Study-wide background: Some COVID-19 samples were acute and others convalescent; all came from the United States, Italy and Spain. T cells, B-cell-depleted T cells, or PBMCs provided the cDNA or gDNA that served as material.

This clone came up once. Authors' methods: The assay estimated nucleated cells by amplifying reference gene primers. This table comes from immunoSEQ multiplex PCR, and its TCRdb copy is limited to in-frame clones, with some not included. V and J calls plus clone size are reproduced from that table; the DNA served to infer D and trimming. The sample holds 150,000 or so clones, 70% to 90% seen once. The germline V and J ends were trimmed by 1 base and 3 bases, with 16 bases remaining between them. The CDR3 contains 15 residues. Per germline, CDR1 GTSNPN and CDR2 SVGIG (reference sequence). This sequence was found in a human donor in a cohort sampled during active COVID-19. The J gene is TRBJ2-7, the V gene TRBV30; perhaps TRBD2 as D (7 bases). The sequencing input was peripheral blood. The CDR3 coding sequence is TGTGCCTGGAGTGGGTCGGGGGGCGGCAGCTACGAGCAGTACTTC. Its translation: CAWSGSGGGSYEQYF.